This is a list of T cell receptor beta chains from one sample in a study of radiotherapy plus CTLA-4 blockade in lung cancer. The protocol was immunoSEQ multiplex PCR, while the TCRdb copy is restricted to in-frame clones and leaves out a portion. The sample has about 95,000 clones; roughly 80% are singletons. The sample here was peripheral blood, taken from a patient treated with radiotherapy plus ipilimumab. These TCRs come from a human donor with non-small cell lung cancer who had stable disease on radiotherapy plus ipilimumab. CDR3s include the opening cysteine and the closing phenylalanine or tryptophan. Each record gives: J gene, clone size, V gene, D gene, CDR3 protein, CDR3 DNA. The D gene is left open where the match is weak. Some rows mark clone size as missing; the rest say once, few, many or name a class of expanded clone.

J gene: TRBJ1-5
clone size: -
V gene: TRBV7-2
D gene: TRBD1
CDR3 protein: CASSSPGGRGTNQPQHF
CDR3 DNA: TGTGCCAGCAGCTCACCGGGGGGCAGGGGGACGAATCAGCCCCAGCATTTT

J gene: TRBJ1-2
clone size: once
V gene: TRBV4-1
D gene: -
CDR3 protein: CASSQDKDRFYGYTF
CDR3 DNA: TGCGCCAGCAGCCAAGATAAAGACAGGTTCTATGGCTACACCTTC

J gene: TRBJ1-6
clone size: few
V gene: TRBV19
D gene: -
CDR3 protein: CASRNLDNSPLHF
CDR3 DNA: TGTGCCAGCCGGAATCTCGATAATTCACCCCTCCACTTT

J gene: TRBJ2-1
clone size: few
V gene: TRBV27
D gene: TRBD1
CDR3 protein: CASSRHDRVEQFF
CDR3 DNA: TGTGCCAGCAGTCGCCACGACAGGGTTGAGCAGTTCTTC

J gene: TRBJ2-1
clone size: -
V gene: TRBV25-1
D gene: TRBD2
CDR3 protein: CASSGGLAGLNNEQFF
CDR3 DNA: TGTGCCAGCAGTGGAGGACTAGCGGGACTAAACAATGAGCAGTTCTTC

J gene: TRBJ1-4
clone size: once
V gene: TRBV5-4
D gene: -
CDR3 protein: CASSLAPGSNEKLFF
CDR3 DNA: TGTGCCAGCAGCTTGGCCCCGGGTTCTAATGAAAAACTGTTTTTT

J gene: TRBJ2-2
clone size: -
V gene: TRBV15
D gene: -
CDR3 protein: CATSRDLVTGELFF
CDR3 DNA: TGTGCCACCAGCAGAGATTTAGTCACCGGGGAGCTGTTTTTT

J gene: TRBJ1-1
clone size: -
V gene: TRBV5-1
D gene: TRBD1
CDR3 protein: CASSQTGGTEAFF
CDR3 DNA: TGCGCCAGCAGCCAGACAGGGGGCACTGAAGCTTTCTTT

J gene: TRBJ1-2
clone size: -
V gene: TRBV30
D gene: TRBD1
CDR3 protein: CAWSVNRGYGYTF
CDR3 DNA: TGTGCCTGGAGTGTTAACAGGGGCTATGGCTACACCTTC

J gene: TRBJ1-2
clone size: few
V gene: TRBV14
D gene: -
CDR3 protein: CASSQDYGYTF
CDR3 DNA: TGTGCCAGCAGCCAGGACTATGGCTACACCTTC

J gene: TRBJ1-3
clone size: -
V gene: TRBV28
D gene: -
CDR3 protein: CASISGNTIYF
CDR3 DNA: TGTGCCAGCATCAGTGGAAACACCATATATTTT

J gene: TRBJ2-1
clone size: -
V gene: TRBV7-8
D gene: TRBD2
CDR3 protein: CASSFMAGGNNEQFF
CDR3 DNA: TGTGCCAGCAGCTTTATGGCGGGAGGAAACAATGAGCAGTTCTTC

J gene: TRBJ1-1
clone size: -
V gene: TRBV5-1
D gene: TRBD1
CDR3 protein: CASSLDRMNTEAFF
CDR3 DNA: TGCGCCAGCAGTTTGGACAGGATGAACACTGAAGCTTTCTTT